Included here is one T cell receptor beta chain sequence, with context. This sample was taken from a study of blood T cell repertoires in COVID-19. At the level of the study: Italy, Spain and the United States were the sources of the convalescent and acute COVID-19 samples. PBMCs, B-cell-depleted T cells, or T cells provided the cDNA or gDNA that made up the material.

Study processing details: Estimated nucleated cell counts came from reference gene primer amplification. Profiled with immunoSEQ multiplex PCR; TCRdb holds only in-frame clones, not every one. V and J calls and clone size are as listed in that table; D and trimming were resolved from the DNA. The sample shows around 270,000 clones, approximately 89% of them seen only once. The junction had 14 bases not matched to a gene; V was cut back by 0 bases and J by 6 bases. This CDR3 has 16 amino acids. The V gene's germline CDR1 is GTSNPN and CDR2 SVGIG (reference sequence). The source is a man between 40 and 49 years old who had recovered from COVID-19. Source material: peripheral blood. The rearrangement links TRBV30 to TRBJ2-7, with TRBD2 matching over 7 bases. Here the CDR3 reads CAWSVLPPGGPGEQYF. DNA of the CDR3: TGTGCCTGGAGTGTACTTCCCCCGGGAGGACCTGGCGAGCAGTACTTC.